The clone carrying this T cell receptor (beta chain) was detected many times. What it binds is not known. These data come from a study of tumor-infiltrating lymphocytes in primary liver carcinoma. Priming with a constant-region primer yielded TCR beta cDNA from 400 to 550 ng total RNA. Three rounds of nested multiplex PCR with slightly modified ARM-PCR produced TCR beta libraries. The study ran its first two PCR rounds for around 9 cycles each, using TRBV1-TRBV30 forward primers and a C-beta reverse primer. MiXCR, run by TCRdb on the multiplex PCR reads, gives a single entry per CDR3 protein. The top ten clones hold approximately 67% of a sample with more than 150,000 distinct CDR3 sequences, roughly three fifths of them seen once. Both blood RNA, taken from unsorted whole blood, and germline DNA were extracted. At sampling, these chronic HBV carriers had received no treatment. Germline V gene sequence: CDR1 SGHAT, CDR2 FQNNGV. The CDR3 is 15 residues long. V dropped 5 bases and J dropped 3; count of bases not matched to a gene: 5.

Notes on the study in general: Tumor-blood pairs (like tumor-adjacent pairs) overlapped less than tumor region pairs did.

The source of this sequence is a man aged 35-49 years with primary liver carcinoma and hepatitis B virus infection. Input material: peripheral blood. The V gene is TRBV11-2, the J gene TRBJ2-1; 9 nucleotides line up with TRBD2. The CDR3 loop is CASSRTSELYNEQFF. Here the CDR3 DNA reads TGTGCCAGCAGCCGGACTAGCGAACTCTACAATGAGCAGTTCTTC.